What follows are 7 T cell receptor beta chains derived from one specimen sequenced in a study of post-analysis software for immune sequencing data. These receptors lack a known antigen. Findings and caveats of the study: There were five or six TRBV segments more frequent in patients than controls, and TRBV5-6, TRBV5-1 and TRBV20-1 were among them.

Unique molecular identifiers were present in the TCR beta cDNA libraries. TCRdb re-analysed the PCR reads in MiXCR, keeping a single row per CDR3 protein. The sample contains approximately 630,000 distinct CDR3 sequences, roughly three fifths of which appear only once. Specimen: blood. The receptors originated from a girl aged 2-9 years with multiple sclerosis.

The V gene is TRBV20-1, the J gene TRBJ2-1, with 11 bases matching TRBD2. The CDR3 consists of 17 residues. Trimming cost V 5 bases and J 3 bases; bases outside gene matches: 12. CDR1 is DFQATT and CDR2 is SNEGSKA in the germline V gene (reference sequence). The CDR3, as DNA: TGCAGTGCTGCACTAGCGGGAGTTTTATTCAGCTACAATGAGCAGTTCTTC. This encodes CSAALAGVLFSYNEQFF.

In its sample, this clonotype was seen a few times. The chain is built from TRBV5-1 and TRBJ2-1; 16 bases are a match to TRBD2. This CDR3 has 18 amino acids. Trimming took 3 bases from V and 7 from J; bases not matched to a gene: 10. Germline CDR1 SGHRS, CDR2 YFSETQ. For the CDR3, the DNA is TGCGCCAGCAGCTCGGGACTAGCGGGAGGGCCCCTAGGGAATGAGCAGTTCTTC. Its protein is CASSSGLAGGPLGNEQFF.

This clonotype was detected only a few times. Possible read error: a much larger clone is one base away. The chain combines TRBV12-3 or TRBV12-4 with TRBJ1-2, with a tentative D call TRBD1 (6 bases). This CDR3 region has 12 residues. V was clipped by 8 bases and J by 7 bases, with 14 bases between them. CDR3 sequence: CASGSTGGGYTF. Here the CDR3 DNA reads TGTGCCAGCGGTTCGACAGGAGGTGGCTACACCTTC.

This clonotype was counted a single time. The rearrangement uses TRBV9 and TRBJ2-5; unclear D gene. The CDR3 is made up of 16 amino acids. Germline V gene data show CDR1 as SGDLS and CDR2 as YYNGEE. The V and J ends lost 0 bases and 2 bases respectively, with 14 bases between them. CDR3 loop: CASSVAEGPLQETQYF. The CDR3 DNA reads as TGTGCCAGCAGCGTAGCTGAAGGACCCCTTCAAGAGACCCAGTACTTC.

V and J are TRBV7-2 and TRBJ2-3, with D possibly being TRBD2 (7 bases). V was clipped by 4 bases and J by 3 bases, with 20 bases between them. CDR1 is SGHTA and CDR2 is FQGNSA in the germline V gene. The CDR3 runs to 17 residues. The CDR3 DNA follows: TGTGCCAGCAGCTCACCCCGCGGGGGCAGTATGACAGATACGCAGTATTTT. Translated, it gives CASSSPRGGSMTDTQYF.

This chain connects TRBV2 to TRBJ2-3, with D unclear. There are 15 residues in the CDR3. Germline CDR1 reads SNHLY; CDR2 reads FYNNEI. Trimming stripped 0 bases from V and 2 bases from J, with 9 bases between. The CDR3: CASSEAPGHTDTQYF. The CDR3 nucleotides are TGTGCCAGCAGTGAAGCGCCAGGCCACACAGATACGCAGTATTTT.

This chain connects TRBV7-9 to TRBJ2-1, with 8 bases lining up with TRBD2. Germline V gives CDR1 SEHNR, CDR2 FQNEAQ (reference sequence). V trimming: 2 bases; J trimming: 9 bases; junction bases outside the gene matches: 12. The CDR3 loop spans 16 amino acids. CDR3 DNA: TGTGCCAGCAGCTTAACGTTGTCGGGGGGGGCTGGTGAGCAGTTCTTC. It translates to CASSLTLSGGAGEQFF.